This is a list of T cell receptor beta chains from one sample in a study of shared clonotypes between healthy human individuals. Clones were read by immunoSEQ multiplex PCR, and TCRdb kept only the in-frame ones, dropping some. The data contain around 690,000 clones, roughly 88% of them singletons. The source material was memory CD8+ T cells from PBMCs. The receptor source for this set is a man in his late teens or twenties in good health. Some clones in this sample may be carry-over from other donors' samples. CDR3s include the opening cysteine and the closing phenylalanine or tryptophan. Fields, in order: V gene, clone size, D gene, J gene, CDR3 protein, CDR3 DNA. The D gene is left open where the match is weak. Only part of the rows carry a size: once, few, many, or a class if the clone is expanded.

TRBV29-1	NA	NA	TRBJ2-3	CSVEDREYTQYF	TGCAGCGTTGAAGACCGGGAATATACGCAGTATTTT
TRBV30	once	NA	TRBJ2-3	CAWSGGISTDTQYF	TGTGCCTGGAGCGGCGGCATCAGCACAGATACGCAGTATTTT
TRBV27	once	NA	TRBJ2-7	CASSLTQGYEQYF	TGTGCCAGCAGCCTGACCCAGGGTTACGAGCAGTACTTC
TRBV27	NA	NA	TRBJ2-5	CASSDQAWGAETQYF	TGTGCCAGCAGTGACCAGGCCTGGGGCGCGGAGACCCAGTACTTC
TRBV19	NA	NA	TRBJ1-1	CASSYRAGQEGSTEAFF	TGTGCCAGTAGTTACAGGGCCGGTCAGGAAGGAAGCACTGAAGCTTTCTTT
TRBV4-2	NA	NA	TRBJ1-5	CASRVNDRANSNQPQHF	TGTGCCAGCAGGGTAAACGACAGAGCTAATAGCAATCAGCCCCAGCATTTT
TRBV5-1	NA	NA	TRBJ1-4	CASSPGGGKGEKLFF	TGCGCCAGCAGCCCCGGAGGGGGTAAAGGTGAAAAACTGTTTTTT
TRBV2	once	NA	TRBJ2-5	CATIGTPETQYF	TGTGCCACCATAGGGACTCCGGAGACCCAGTACTTC
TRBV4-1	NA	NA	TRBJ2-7	CASSRDGTVSSYEQYF	TGCGCCAGCAGCCGAGACGGGACGGTGAGCTCCTACGAGCAGTACTTC
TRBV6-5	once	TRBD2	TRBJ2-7	CASSYSLAVSYEQYF	TGTGCCAGCAGTTACTCGCTAGCGGTAAGCTACGAGCAGTACTTC
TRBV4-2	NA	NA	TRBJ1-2	CASRTKGGGYGYTF	TGTGCCAGCAGGACGAAGGGGGGAGGCTATGGCTACACCTTC
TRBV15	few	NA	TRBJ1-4	CATKAGRSTNEKLFF	TGTGCCACCAAGGCGGGCAGATCAACTAATGAAAAACTGTTTTTT
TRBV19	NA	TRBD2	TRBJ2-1	CASSMGLAGGSGEQFF	TGTGCCAGTAGTATGGGACTAGCGGGAGGGTCGGGTGAGCAGTTCTTC
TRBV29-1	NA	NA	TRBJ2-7	CSVDLGSHYEQYF	TGCAGCGTTGATCTCGGGTCACACTACGAGCAGTACTTC
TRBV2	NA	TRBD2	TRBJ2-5	CASSTRTSGRATYQETQYF	TGTGCCAGCAGTACTAGGACTAGCGGGAGGGCGACGTACCAAGAGACCCAGTACTTC
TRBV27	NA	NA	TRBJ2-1	CASSSPLRNRGAHNEQFF	TGTGCCAGCAGTTCCCCTTTGAGAAACCGGGGCGCCCACAATGAGCAGTTCTTC
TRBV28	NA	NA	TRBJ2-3	CASRSSATSTDTQYF	TGTGCCAGCAGGTCTAGCGCGACTAGCACAGATACGCAGTATTTT
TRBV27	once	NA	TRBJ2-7	CASSPSDGYEQYF	TGTGCCAGCAGTCCGTCGGACGGCTACGAGCAGTACTTC
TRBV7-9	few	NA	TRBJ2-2	CASTFLEKGTEAGELFF	TGTGCCAGCACCTTCCTAGAGAAGGGGACGGAGGCCGGGGAGCTGTTTTTT
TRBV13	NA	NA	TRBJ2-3	CASSPLGESADTQYF	TGTGCCAGCAGCCCGTTGGGGGAGTCCGCAGATACGCAGTATTTT
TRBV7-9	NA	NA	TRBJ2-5	CASSLVVGDQETQYF	TGTGCCAGCAGCTTAGTCGTCGGAGACCAAGAGACCCAGTACTTC
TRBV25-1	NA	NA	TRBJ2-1	CASSESQAGERQFF	TGTGCCAGCAGTGAATCCCAAGCCGGGGAACGGCAGTTCTTC
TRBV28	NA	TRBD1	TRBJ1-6	CASSSGTGKNSPLHF	TGTGCCAGCAGTTCCGGGACAGGGAAGAATTCACCCCTCCACTTT
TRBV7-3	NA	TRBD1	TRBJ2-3	CASSSRTGGFTDTQYF	TGTGCCAGCAGCTCGCGGACAGGGGGCTTCACAGATACGCAGTATTTT
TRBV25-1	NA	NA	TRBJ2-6	CASSPPRPSGANVLTF	TGTGCCAGCAGCCCCCCACGGCCCTCTGGGGCCAACGTCCTGACTTTC
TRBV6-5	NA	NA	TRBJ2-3	CASSYRAADTQYF	TGTGCCAGCAGTTACAGGGCGGCAGATACGCAGTATTTT
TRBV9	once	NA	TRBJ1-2	CASSGARDGYTF	TGTGCCAGCAGCGGGGCCAGGGATGGCTACACCTTC
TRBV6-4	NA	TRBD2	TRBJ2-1	CASSDSGTSGYNEQFF	TGTGCCAGCAGTGACTCGGGGACTAGCGGGTACAATGAGCAGTTCTTC
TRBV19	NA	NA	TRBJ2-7	CASNGVSGDEQYF	TGTGCCAGTAATGGGGTTTCGGGGGATGAGCAGTACTTC
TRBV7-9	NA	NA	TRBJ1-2	CASSLARGRDYGYTF	TGTGCCAGCAGCTTAGCGCGGGGGAGAGATTATGGCTACACCTTC
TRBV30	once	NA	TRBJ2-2	CAWSVLSAVNTGELFF	TGTGCCTGGAGTGTATTGTCGGCAGTGAACACCGGGGAGCTGTTTTTT
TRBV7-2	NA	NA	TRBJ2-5	CASSLGLRRQETQYF	TGTGCCAGCAGCTTAGGGTTGCGCAGGCAAGAGACCCAGTACTTC
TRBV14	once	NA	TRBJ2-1	CASSQVRWEQFF	TGTGCCAGCAGCCAAGTAAGGTGGGAGCAGTTCTTC
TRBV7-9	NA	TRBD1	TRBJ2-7	CASSDRDRGPLEQYF	TGTGCCAGCAGTGACCGGGACAGGGGGCCCCTCGAGCAGTACTTC
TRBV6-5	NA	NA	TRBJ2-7	CASSYGLAYEQYF	TGTGCCAGCAGTTACGGGCTGGCCTACGAGCAGTACTTC
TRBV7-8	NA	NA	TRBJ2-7	CASSWTYDPYEQYF	TGTGCCAGCAGTTGGACATACGACCCCTACGAGCAGTACTTC
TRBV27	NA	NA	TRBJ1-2	CASSHRDDITNYGYTF	TGTGCCAGCAGTCACCGGGACGATATAACTAACTATGGCTACACCTTC
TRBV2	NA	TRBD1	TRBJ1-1	CASRPNRGLNTEAFF	TGTGCCAGCAGGCCGAACAGGGGGTTGAACACTGAAGCTTTCTTT
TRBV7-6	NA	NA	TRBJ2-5	CASSSLEVQETQYF	TGTGCCAGCAGCTCCTTGGAAGTGCAAGAGACCCAGTACTTC
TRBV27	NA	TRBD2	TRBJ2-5	CASSLGTSVHQETQYF	TGTGCCAGCAGTCTCGGGACTAGCGTACACCAAGAGACCCAGTACTTC
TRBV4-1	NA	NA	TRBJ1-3	CASSQVFSGNTIYF	TGCGCCAGCAGCCAAGTTTTCTCTGGAAACACCATATATTTT
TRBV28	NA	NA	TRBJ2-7	CASRSPLDGTYEQYF	TGTGCCAGCAGGTCGCCACTGGACGGGACCTACGAGCAGTACTTC
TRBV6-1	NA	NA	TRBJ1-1	CASSAPWGGFTEAFF	TGTGCCAGCAGTGCCCCGTGGGGTGGTTTCACTGAAGCTTTCTTT
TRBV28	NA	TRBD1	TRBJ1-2	CASSLGVRDRSYGYTF	TGTGCCAGCAGTTTAGGTGTTCGGGACAGGTCTTATGGCTACACCTTC
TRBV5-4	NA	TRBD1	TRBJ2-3	CASRHRTGSTDTQYF	TGTGCCAGCAGGCACCGGACAGGGAGCACAGATACGCAGTATTTT
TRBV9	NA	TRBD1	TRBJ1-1	CASSETGTADTEAFF	TGTGCCAGCAGCGAAACCGGGACAGCGGACACTGAAGCTTTCTTT
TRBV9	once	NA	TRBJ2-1	CASSAEGNQYNEQFF	TGTGCCAGCAGCGCGGAGGGAAACCAGTACAATGAGCAGTTCTTC
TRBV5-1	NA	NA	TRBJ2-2	CASSSRTFHNTGELFF	TGCGCCAGCAGCTCTCGGACCTTCCACAACACCGGGGAGCTGTTTTTT
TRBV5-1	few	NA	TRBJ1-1	CASSLWVMNTEAFF	TGCGCCAGCAGCTTGTGGGTCATGAACACTGAAGCTTTCTTT
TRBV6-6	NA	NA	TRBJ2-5	CASSYSTPGSQYF	TGTGCCAGCAGTTACTCTACCCCCGGGTCGCAGTACTTC
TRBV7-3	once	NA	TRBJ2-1	CASSLSGGYNEQFF	TGTGCCAGCAGCTTATCCGGGGGTTACAATGAGCAGTTCTTC
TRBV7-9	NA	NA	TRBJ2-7	CASSPLGLYEQYF	TGTGCCAGCAGCCCCCTGGGCCTTTACGAGCAGTACTTC
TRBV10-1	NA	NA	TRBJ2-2	CASSITTNTGELFF	TGCGCCAGCAGTATCACCACGAACACCGGGGAGCTGTTTTTT
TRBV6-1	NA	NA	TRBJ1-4	CASSEEYAGFRQTNEKLFF	TGTGCCAGCAGTGAAGAGTACGCCGGGTTTCGACAAACTAATGAAAAACTGTTTTTT